One sample yielded the 20 T cell receptor beta chains listed below, sequenced in a study of siplizumab effects on memory and regulatory T cells. Clones were read by immunoSEQ multiplex PCR, and TCRdb kept only the in-frame ones, dropping some. The profile shows 120,000 or so clones, around 90% of them singletons. The sequenced material came from CD4+ T cells sorted from blood. Every receptor here comes from a human donor in good health.

This clone was seen once. The chain carries TRBV30 and TRBJ2-2; D assignment may be TRBD1 or TRBD2 (5 bases each). The CDR3 length is 14 residues. CDR1 GTSNPN and CDR2 SVGIG come from the germline V gene (reference sequence). The V end lost 1 base, the J end lost 5 bases, and 11 bases lay between the germline ends. For the CDR3, the DNA is TGTGCCTGGAGTGCGGGACGGCAGACCGGGGAGCTGTTTTTT. Translation: CAWSAGRQTGELFF.

The chain combines TRBV7-8 with TRBJ1-5; D is unresolved. The CDR3 spans 14 residues. Germline CDR1 is SGHVS and CDR2 is FQNEAQ. Trimming took off 5 bases at V and 7 bases at J, with 15 bases between the two ends. CDR3 protein: CASSKGSSPQPQHF. The DNA of the CDR3 is TGTGCCAGCAGCAAAGGGAGCTCGCCCCAGCCCCAGCATTTT.

CDR3 sequence: CASSPSGQPQHF. CDR3 DNA sequence: TGTGCCAGCAGTCCATCTGGTCAGCCCCAGCATTTT. The chain couples TRBV27 to TRBJ1-5; D call uncertain. This CDR3 is 12 amino acids long. Germline V CDR1 and CDR2: MNHEY, SMNVEV (reference sequence). Trimming removed 5 bases at V and 6 bases at J, with 8 bases between.

The J gene is TRBJ2-5, the V gene TRBV7-9; 10 nucleotides line up with TRBD2. CDR1 SEHNR and CDR2 FQNEAQ come from the germline V gene (reference sequence). The CDR3 runs to 17 residues. The V gene end was trimmed by 4 bases and the J gene end by 2 bases; junction bases not matched to a gene: 10. This CDR3 reads CASSSRPGLANQETQYF. The CDR3 DNA reads TGTGCCAGCAGCTCGCGCCCGGGACTAGCGAATCAAGAGACCCAGTACTTC.

V gene TRBV29-1 combines with J gene TRBJ1-5, with a tentative D call TRBD1 (5 bases). Germline V gene lookup returns CDR1 SQVTM and CDR2 ANQGSEA. Trimming shortened V by 4 bases and J by 9 bases, and 13 bases separated the two germline ends. The length of the CDR3 is 12 residues. DNA for the CDR3: TGCAGCGTTGGCGAGCCTACAGGGCCCCAGCATTTT. It yields the protein CSVGEPTGPQHF.

This CDR3 reads CASSRGQGYEQYF. CDR3 coding DNA: TGTGCCAGCTCAAGGGGACAGGGGTACGAGCAGTACTTC. The rearrangement links TRBV18 to TRBJ2-7; 10 bases agree with TRBD1. The germline CDR1 and CDR2 sequences are KGHSH and LQKENI. The CDR3 has 13 residues. Germline trimming cut 5 bases from V and 4 bases from J; bases unmatched to any gene: 2. The whole variable domain, remainder taken from reference TRBV18 and TRBJ2-7, is NAGVMQNPRHLVRRRGQEARLRCSPMKGHSHVYWYRQLPEEGLKFMVYLQKENIIDESGMPKERFSAEFPKEGPSILRIQQVVRGDSAAYFCASSRGQGYEQYFGPGTRLTVT.

V and J are TRBV12-5 and TRBJ2-2; the match to TRBD2 covers 8 bases. Germline-derived CDR1 and CDR2 are LGHNT and FRNRAP. V dropped 8 bases and J dropped 5; count of bases not matched to a gene: 10. The CDR3 is 15 amino acids. CDR3 sequence reads: CASLKREGSTGELFF. The CDR3 DNA sequence: TGTGCTAGTTTAAAACGGGAGGGGAGTACCGGGGAGCTGTTTTTT.

The chain has TRBV23-1 and TRBJ2-7; TRBD2 is a possible D gene (6 bases). TRBV23-1 is an open reading frame whose function is uncertain. V lost 0 bases and J 4 bases, leaving 10 bases between the germline ends. This CDR3 has 14 residues. The CDR3 sequence: CASSQSMGRYEQYF. In nucleotides, the CDR3 is TGCGCCAGCAGTCAATCAATGGGGAGGTACGAGCAGTACTTC.

This chain connects TRBV30 to TRBJ2-2; perhaps D is TRBD1 or TRBD2 (5 bases each). Trimming removed 4 bases at V and 6 bases at J, with 9 bases between. CDR3 length: 12 residues. Germline assignment: CDR1 GTSNPN and CDR2 SVGIG (reference sequence). The CDR3 here is CAWMWGSGELFF. DNA of the CDR3: TGTGCCTGGATGTGGGGGTCCGGGGAGCTGTTTTTT.

This clone came up once. This chain uses TRBV7-3 with TRBJ2-7; 8 bases fit TRBD2. The V gene's germline CDR1 is SGHTA and CDR2 FQGTGA. V gave up 5 bases and J gave up 2 bases; unmatched junction bases: 8. The CDR3 contains 15 residues. CDR3 coding DNA: TGTGCCAGCAGCCCCCGAACTAGCGGCCCCTACGAGCAGTACTTC. The encoded protein is CASSPRTSGPYEQYF. Together with reference TRBV7-3 and TRBJ2-7, the CDR3 gives the full variable domain: GAGVSQTPSNKVTEKGKYVELRCDPISGHTALYWYRQSLGQGPEFLIYFQGTGAADDSGLPNDRFFAVRPEGSVSTLKIQRTERGDSAVYLCASSPRTSGPYEQYFGPGTRLTVT.

This chain uses TRBV12-5 with TRBJ2-7; perhaps TRBD1 as D (6 bases). This CDR3 comprises 16 residues. Germline loops: CDR1 LGHNT, CDR2 FRNRAP. Trimming took off 3 bases at V and 2 bases at J, with 17 bases between the two ends. The CDR3, as DNA: TGTGCTAGTGGTTTAGAGACCGGGACACAAACCTACGAGCAGTACTTC. Its protein is CASGLETGTQTYEQYF. Complete variable domain (other parts from reference TRBV12-5 and TRBJ2-7): DARVTQTPRHKVTEMGQEVTMRCQPILGHNTVFWYRQTMMQGLELLAYFRNRAPLDDSGMPKDRFSAEMPDATLATLKIQPSEPRDSAVYFCASGLETGTQTYEQYFGPGTRLTVT.

CDR3 in amino acids: CASSSLNYEQYF. CDR3 DNA: TGCGCCAGCAGCTCTTTAAACTACGAGCAGTACTTC. The chain carries TRBV10-2 and TRBJ2-7; unclear D gene. CDR3 size: 12 residues. Per germline, CDR1 WSHSY and CDR2 SAAADI. V gave up 6 bases and J gave up 3 bases, with 9 bases separating them.

The J gene is TRBJ2-7, the V gene TRBV20-1, with D possibly TRBD1 on 5 matching bases. The length of the CDR3 is 11 residues. Germline V gene sequence: CDR1 DFQATT, CDR2 SNEGSKA (reference sequence). Between the trimmed V and J ends, which lost 4 bases and 5 bases, there was a span of 9 bases. Here the CDR3 DNA reads TGCAGTGCTAAGGGGTACGACGAGCAGTACTTC. Translated: CSAKGYDEQYF.

The chain links TRBV5-6 to TRBJ2-5; D is undetermined. The ends were cut back, 5 bases at V and 3 bases at J, with 5 bases in the middle. Germline V gene sequence: CDR1 SGHDT, CDR2 YYEEEE. The CDR3 runs to 11 residues. CDR3 region: CASSHKETQYF. The CDR3 nucleotides are TGTGCCAGCAGTCATAAAGAGACCCAGTACTTC.

Written as DNA, the CDR3 is TGCGCCAGCCGCGCGGTTTACAGGGGGCGCAATGAAGCTTTCTTT. Amino acid sequence: CASRAVYRGRNEAFF. This chain links TRBV5-1 with TRBJ1-1; 9 nucleotides line up with TRBD1. V lost 7 bases and J lost 7; bases outside the gene matches: 14. Per the germline V gene, CDR1 is SGHRS and CDR2 is YFSETQ. CDR3 size: 15 residues.

This chain connects TRBV7-9 to TRBJ1-1; TRBD1 matches 10 bases. This CDR3 spans 16 amino acids. After removal of 5 bases from V and 4 bases from J, the junction contained 10 bases not matched to a gene. Germline V lookup: CDR1 SEHNR, CDR2 FQNEAQ (reference sequence). For the CDR3, the DNA is TGTGCCAGCAGCCCCCGGTGGGACAGGGGACGCACTGAAGCTTTCTTT. Protein: CASSPRWDRGRTEAFF. Together with reference TRBV7-9 and TRBJ1-1, the CDR3 gives the full variable domain: DTGVSQNPRHKITKRGQNVTFRCDPISEHNRLYWYRQTLGQGPEFLTYFQNEAQLEKSRLLSDRFSAERPKGSFSTLEIQRTEQGDSAMYLCASSPRWDRGRTEAFFGQGTRLTVV.

V is TRBV29-1 and J is TRBJ1-1, with 7 bases matching TRBD1. V trimming: 4 bases; J trimming: 7 bases; junction bases outside the gene matches: 6. The V gene's germline CDR1 is SQVTM and CDR2 ANQGSEA. This CDR3 region has 12 residues. This CDR3 is CSVAQGGDEAFF. As DNA, the CDR3 is TGCAGCGTTGCCCAGGGGGGTGATGAAGCTTTCTTT.

The chain has TRBV2 and TRBJ1-1; tentatively, D is TRBD1 (6 bases). Germline CDR1 and CDR2: SNHLY and FYNNEI. The CDR3 is 15 residues long. V lost 8 bases and J lost 0, with 16 bases in between. In DNA form, the CDR3 reads TGTGCCAGCCGAGAGAGAGGGGGGGTGAACACTGAAGCTTTCTTT. Residues: CASRERGGVNTEAFF.

The chain recombines TRBV6-1 with TRBJ2-7, with D possibly being TRBD1 (6 bases). CDR3 length equals 16 residues. V lost 3 bases and J lost 0, with 15 bases in between. Germline assignment: CDR1 MNHNS and CDR2 SASEGT. The CDR3 coding sequence is TGTGCCAGCAGTGACCCCCTCGACAGGAGCTCCTACGAGCAGTACTTC. Protein: CASSDPLDRSSYEQYF.

The J gene is TRBJ1-3, the V gene TRBV18; D is unclear. CDR1 is KGHSH, CDR2 LQKENI, per germline. V dropped 3 bases and J dropped 0 bases, with 15 bases sitting between them. The CDR3 has 17 residues. This chain's CDR3 is CASSPRFPELSGNTIYF. The DNA for the CDR3 is TGTGCCAGCTCACCCCGTTTCCCAGAGCTCTCTGGAAACACCATATATTTT.